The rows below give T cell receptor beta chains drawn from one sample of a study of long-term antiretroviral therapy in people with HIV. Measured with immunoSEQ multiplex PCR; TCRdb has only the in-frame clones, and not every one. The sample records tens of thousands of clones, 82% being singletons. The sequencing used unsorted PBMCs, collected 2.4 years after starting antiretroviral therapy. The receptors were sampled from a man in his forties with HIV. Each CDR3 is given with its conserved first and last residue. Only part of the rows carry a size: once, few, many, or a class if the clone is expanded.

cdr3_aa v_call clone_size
CASSLPGLSYNEQFF TRBV5-4 .
CASPLAGGNEQFF TRBV7-2 few
CASSLTRGADTIYF TRBV7-9 few
CASSYELPGSYNEQFF TRBV28 .
CATSRDLLETGQAYEQYF TRBV15 .
CASSLGTGNTGELFF TRBV7-2 .
CASSPDSMNTEAFF TRBV18 .
CASNGGGYEQYF TRBV19 few
CASRNGQGAREQYF TRBV2 .
CARPTRDRSSYEQYF TRBV28 .
CASRGTQGGDQPQHF TRBV2 few
CASSQVPATGHNSPLHF TRBV4-2 .
CASSLDSGGSSYEQYF TRBV5-1 .
CASSLASQGHGYTF TRBV7-2 .
CASSQDAGTGGQIEQYF TRBV4-1 .